These 32 T cell receptor beta chains originate from one sample sequenced in a study of long-term antiretroviral therapy in people with HIV. Runs used v3.0 of the immunoSEQ assay and were done at survey level. The table came from immunoSEQ multiplex PCR; TCRdb's copy has only in-frame clones and leaves some out. The sample records roughly 20,000 clones, 76% being singletons. The specimen was unsorted PBMCs, collected less than 1.8 years before starting antiretroviral therapy. The receptor set was obtained from a middle-aged woman with HIV.

The chain links TRBV7-8 to TRBJ2-1; 12 bases map to TRBD2. The length of the CDR3 is 18 residues. Germline CDR1 and CDR2: SGHVS and FQNEAQ. The V segment lost 3 bases and the J segment 10 bases; nucleotides outside the gene matches: 16. CDR3 DNA: TGTGCCAGCAGCTTGGCGGCGCCCCTAGCGGGGGGGTTTTCGGAGCAGTTCTTC. Protein: CASSLAAPLAGGFSEQFF.

The chain recombines TRBV7-2 with TRBJ1-1; 7 nucleotides agree with TRBD1. The CDR3 consists of 12 residues. Germline V lookup: CDR1 SGHTA, CDR2 FQGNSA. V lost 6 bases and J lost 10; bases outside the gene matches: 8. DNA of the CDR3: TGTGCCAGCAGTCGTATGTCAGGGGGAGCTTTCTTT. It codes for CASSRMSGGAFF.

The sample holds one count of this clone. This chain links TRBV11-3 with TRBJ2-7; 12 nucleotides match TRBD1. This CDR3 has 15 residues. Trimming cost V 7 bases and J 7 bases; bases outside gene matches: 11. CDR1 and CDR2 (germline): SGHNT, YENEEA. CDR3 sequence: CASTPRGQGAREQYF. The CDR3 bases are TGTGCCAGCACCCCTCGGGGACAGGGGGCGCGTGAGCAGTACTTC.

This chain connects TRBV4-1 to TRBJ2-7; 7 nucleotides match TRBD1. CDR1 is MGHRA and CDR2 is YSYEKL in the germline V gene. With V trimmed by 0 bases and J by 2 bases, 4 bases remained unmatched. CDR3 length: 15 amino acids. The CDR3 spells CASSQDWQGAYEQYF. CDR3 sequence (DNA): TGCGCCAGCAGCCAAGATTGGCAGGGGGCCTACGAGCAGTACTTC.

The chain carries TRBV5-1 and TRBJ2-3; D is tentatively TRBD1 or TRBD2 (5 bases each). Germline CDR1 SGHRS, CDR2 YFSETQ. This CDR3 has 15 amino acids. V gave up 4 bases and J gave up 2 bases, with 14 bases separating them. CDR3: CASSPPGPNTDTQYF. The CDR3 DNA is TGCGCCAGCAGCCCGCCGGGACCCAACACAGATACGCAGTATTTT. The entire variable domain, with the rest obtained from reference TRBV5-1 and TRBJ2-3, is as follows: KAGVTQTPRYLIKTRGQQVTLSCSPISGHRSVSWYQQTPGQGLQFLFEYFSETQRNKGNFPGRFSGRQFSNSRSEMNVSTLELGDSALYLCASSPPGPNTDTQYFGPGTRLTVL.

This clone has more than one count but fewer than ten. The V and J genes are TRBV5-4 and TRBJ2-3; TRBD1 agrees at 8 bases. This CDR3 region has 16 residues. In germline, CDR1 is SGHNT, CDR2 YYREEE (reference sequence). With 4 bases clipped from V and 1 base from J, the junction kept 8 bases outside the gene matches. CDR3 region: CASSELQGVGTDTQYF. CDR3 nucleotide sequence: TGTGCCAGCAGCGAACTACAGGGGGTAGGCACAGATACGCAGTATTTT.

This clone was seen more than once but under ten times. The chain employs TRBV9 and TRBJ1-2, with D perhaps TRBD1 (6 bases). Germline assignment: CDR1 SGDLS and CDR2 YYNGEE. CDR3 length: 14 amino acids. Trimming removed 0 bases at V and 7 bases at J, with 13 bases between. The CDR3 nucleotides are TGTGCCAGCAGCGTAGGGACAGTCTTGGGTGGCTACACCTTC. As protein: CASSVGTVLGGYTF.

The V call is TRBV11-3, the J call TRBJ1-5; a possible D gene is TRBD1 (5 bases). V lost 4 bases to trimming and J lost 11 bases, with 18 bases between them. This CDR3 region has 14 residues. CDR1 and CDR2 from the germline V gene are SGHNT and YENEEA. CDR3 DNA: TGTGCCAGCAGCTCCGGACAAGGTGGTGAGACCCAGCATTTT. It yields the protein CASSSGQGGETQHF.

The chain links TRBV6-5 to TRBJ2-1; 10 bases are shared with TRBD2. The CDR3 length is 15 residues. The germline CDR1 and CDR2 sequences are MNHEY and SVGAGI. J gave up 4 bases and V 2 bases, and 2 bases lay outside the gene matches. In DNA form, the CDR3 reads TGTGCCAGCAGTTACGGGACTAGCGAATACAATGAGCAGTTCTTC. Translation: CASSYGTSEYNEQFF.

The CDR3 region is CASSLGRGAPNTEAFF. CDR3 nucleotide sequence: TGTGCCAGCAGCTTGGGCCGGGGCGCACCGAACACTGAAGCTTTCTTT. The chain uses TRBV5-4 and TRBJ1-1; a possible D gene is TRBD1 (5 bases). CDR1 and CDR2 from the germline V gene are SGHNT and YYREEE (reference sequence). V was clipped by 0 bases and J by 1 base, with 13 bases between them. This CDR3 is 16 amino acids long.

The V call is TRBV7-2, the J call TRBJ2-3; 7 positions match TRBD2. This CDR3 contains 16 residues. Unmatched junction bases numbered 5, after V lost 2 bases and J lost 0 bases. Germline-derived CDR1 and CDR2 are SGHTA and FQGNSA. The DNA for the CDR3 is TGTGCCAGCAGCTTATACGGGGGGATCAGCACAGATACGCAGTATTTT. Translating it yields CASSLYGGISTDTQYF.

This clone was seen only a few times. The chain joins TRBV9 to TRBJ2-3; D uncertain. CDR1 and CDR2 (germline): SGDLS, YYNGEE. V was pared by 0 bases and J by 5 bases, with 1 base between. CDR3 length: 11 residues. In DNA form, the CDR3 reads TGTGCCAGCAGCGTAGGAGATACGCAGTATTTT. Translating it yields CASSVGDTQYF. Based on the CDR3 plus reference TRBV9 and TRBJ2-3, the full variable domain is DSGVTQTPKHLITATGQRVTLRCSPRSGDLSVYWYQQSLDQGLQFLIQYYNGEERAKGNILERFSAQQFPDLHSELNLSSLELGDSALYFCASSVGDTQYFGPGTRLTVL.

The chain links TRBV5-4 to TRBJ2-3; 9 bases line up with TRBD2. The junction had 11 bases not matched to a gene; V was cut back by 3 bases and J by 3 bases. The CDR3 consists of 17 residues. Per germline, CDR1 SGHNT and CDR2 YYREEE (reference sequence). This chain's CDR3 is CASSSPSAGGITDTQYF. The CDR3 region has the DNA TGTGCCAGCAGCTCTCCTTCGGCGGGAGGGATTACAGATACGCAGTATTTT.

This clone has just a few counts. The V call is TRBV27, the J call TRBJ1-1; maybe TRBD1 (5 bases). Germline V lookup: CDR1 MNHEY, CDR2 SMNVEV (reference sequence). V shed 0 bases and J shed 0 bases, with 8 bases lying between them. The CDR3 extends over 15 amino acids. The CDR3 region is CASSLSKGMNTEAFF. CDR3 coding DNA: TGTGCCAGCAGTTTATCGAAGGGGATGAACACTGAAGCTTTCTTT.

The chain links TRBV29-1 to TRBJ2-7, with TRBD2 identical over 8 bases. Unmatched junction bases numbered 4, after V lost 4 bases and J lost 5 bases. CDR1 and CDR2 (germline): SQVTM, ANQGSEA. The CDR3 consists of 12 residues. The CDR3 loop is CSVVAGSNEQYF. The CDR3 region has the DNA TGCAGCGTTGTAGCGGGATCTAACGAGCAGTACTTC.

The genes are TRBV6-5 and TRBJ1-1; no firm D call. The CDR3 is 13 amino acids. V was cut by 6 bases and J by 1 base, with 9 bases left in between. The germline CDR1 and CDR2 sequences are MNHEY and SVGAGI. In DNA form, the CDR3 reads TGTGCCAGCAGACGCGACGGGAACACTGAAGCTTTCTTT. The encoded protein is CASRRDGNTEAFF.

The rearrangement joins TRBV5-1 to TRBJ1-3; the D gene is possibly TRBD1 (5 bases). Germline lookup yields CDR1 SGHRS and CDR2 YFSETQ. V lost 3 bases to trimming and J lost 0 bases, with 13 bases between them. The CDR3 loop spans 16 amino acids. CDR3 in amino acids: CASSSNGRGSGNTIYF. CDR3 bases: TGCGCCAGCAGCTCAAACGGAAGGGGCTCTGGAAACACCATATATTTT.

The chain recombines TRBV7-9 with TRBJ2-5, with D possibly being TRBD1 (5 bases). The CDR3 runs to 17 residues. Trimming took off 3 bases at V and 1 base at J, with 18 bases between the two ends. Germline CDR1 reads SEHNR; CDR2 reads FQNEAQ (reference sequence). The CDR3: CASSLVKGSPFQETQYF. CDR3 sequence (DNA): TGTGCCAGCAGCTTGGTTAAGGGGTCCCCTTTCCAAGAGACCCAGTACTTC. The full variable domain, in which reference TRBV7-9 and TRBJ2-5 provide the parts outside the CDR3, is DTGVSQNPRHKITKRGQNVTFRCDPISEHNRLYWYRQTLGQGPEFLTYFQNEAQLEKSRLLSDRFSAERPKGSFSTLEIQRTEQGDSAMYLCASSLVKGSPFQETQYFGPGTRLLVL.

The chain recombines TRBV6-6 with TRBJ2-5; 11 nucleotides agree with TRBD1. Germline lookup yields CDR1 MNHNY and CDR2 SVGAGI (reference sequence). The CDR3 runs 13 residues. V shed 6 bases and J 5 bases; nucleotides not matched to a gene: 2. CDR3: CASSGQGAETQYF. The CDR3 nucleotides read TGTGCCAGCAGCGGACAGGGGGCCGAGACCCAGTACTTC.

This clone rates as medium-sized. The chain carries TRBV29-1 and TRBJ2-1; D not certain. Germline V lookup: CDR1 SQVTM, CDR2 ANQGSEA. Deletions cut 2 bases from V and 4 bases from J, with 3 bases between. The CDR3 totals 11 residues. CDR3 region: CSVERYNEQFF. The CDR3 nucleotides read TGCAGCGTTGAAAGGTACAATGAGCAGTTCTTC.

This rearrangement joins TRBV5-1 to TRBJ1-3; D is ambiguous. The germline V gene encodes CDR1 SGHRS and CDR2 YFSETQ. The CDR3 extends over 16 amino acids. Trimming pared 4 bases from V and 3 bases from J, leaving 17 bases between. The CDR3 loop reads CASSPTVAGIGNTIYF. Written as DNA, the CDR3 is TGCGCCAGCAGCCCCACCGTAGCTGGAATTGGAAACACCATATATTTT.

The rearrangement joins TRBV6-5 to TRBJ2-3; no reliable D call. Germline loops: CDR1 MNHEY, CDR2 SVGAGI. The CDR3 runs to 11 residues. V dropped 4 bases and J dropped 6 bases, with 5 bases sitting between them. The CDR3 DNA is TGTGCCAGCAGTTCTGGGGATACGCAGTATTTT. It codes for CASSSGDTQYF.

This chain joins TRBV21-1 and TRBJ1-4; TRBD1, the D gene given by the table, was not confirmed from the DNA. TRBV21-1 is designated a pseudogene. CDR3 length equals 16 residues. For the CDR3, the DNA is TGTGCCAGCAGCAAAAGGGACAGCAGGTTTGACGAAAAACTGTTTTTT. Amino acid sequence: CASSKRDSRFDEKLFF.

The chain employs TRBV5-1 and TRBJ2-5; 7 nucleotides line up with TRBD2. With 0 bases clipped from V and 2 bases from J, the junction kept 22 bases outside the gene matches. The CDR3 length is 21 residues. The germline V gene encodes CDR1 SGHRS and CDR2 YFSETQ. The CDR3: CASSLARDYPSPNTPQETQYF. Here the CDR3 DNA reads TGCGCCAGCAGCTTGGCGCGGGACTACCCGAGCCCCAACACCCCACAAGAGACCCAGTACTTC.

This clone showed up just a few times. This rearrangement joins TRBV5-1 to TRBJ1-2; 7 positions match TRBD1. Germline CDR1 SGHRS, CDR2 YFSETQ. The CDR3 is 13 residues long. The trim removed 4 bases at V and 7 bases at J, leaving 7 bases unmatched. CDR3 loop: CASSLDRIGGYTF. As DNA, the CDR3 is TGCGCCAGCAGCCTGGACAGGATCGGTGGCTACACCTTC. Based on the CDR3 plus reference TRBV5-1 and TRBJ1-2, the full variable domain is KAGVTQTPRYLIKTRGQQVTLSCSPISGHRSVSWYQQTPGQGLQFLFEYFSETQRNKGNFPGRFSGRQFSNSRSEMNVSTLELGDSALYLCASSLDRIGGYTFGSGTRLTVV.

V is TRBV11-2 and J is TRBJ1-5, with a weak D call TRBD1 (6 bases). There are 15 residues in the CDR3. Trimming removed 5 bases from V and 2 bases from J, with 13 bases in between. The germline V gene has CDR1 SGHAT and CDR2 FQNNGV. The CDR3 region has the DNA TGTGCCAGCAGCCTGCAGGACAGCCGCAATCAGCCCCAGCATTTT. Amino acid sequence: CASSLQDSRNQPQHF.

The chain couples TRBV10-3 to TRBJ1-5, with 8 bases aligning to TRBD1. Germline V gene sequence: CDR1 ENHRY, CDR2 SYGVKD. Trimming took 4 bases from V and 7 from J; bases not matched to a gene: 6. The CDR3 runs 14 residues. The CDR3 DNA reads TGTGCCATCAGTGGGACAGGGCAATTGCAGCCCCAGCATTTT. Its protein is CAISGTGQLQPQHF.

The CDR3 region has the DNA TGTGCCAGCAGCTTGCCTCCGCACGGAGCCTCTGGGGCCAACGTCCTGACTTTC. The encoded protein is CASSLPPHGASGANVLTF. This chain uses TRBV5-6 with TRBJ2-6; D is uncertain. CDR1 and CDR2 from the germline V gene are SGHDT and YYEEEE. Deletions cut 1 base from V and 0 bases from J, with 14 bases between. CDR3 size: 18 residues.

The chain couples TRBV10-2 to TRBJ1-2; 7 bases align to TRBD1. After removal of 7 bases from V and 4 bases from J, the junction contained 3 bases not matched to a gene. CDR3 size: 12 residues. The germline V gene has CDR1 WSHSY and CDR2 SAAADI. In DNA form, the CDR3 reads TGCGCCAGCAACCGGGACAGCTATGGCTACACCTTC. As protein: CASNRDSYGYTF.

The chain joins TRBV7-9 to TRBJ1-2, with 10 nucleotides matching TRBD1. Germline CDR1 reads SEHNR; CDR2 reads FQNEAQ (reference sequence). V lost 5 bases, J lost 8 bases, and 17 bases stayed unmatched. The length of the CDR3 is 17 residues. The CDR3 sequence is CASSPRAWDRGIIGYTF. In nucleotides, the CDR3 is TGTGCCAGCAGCCCACGAGCGTGGGACAGGGGAATAATCGGCTACACCTTC.

The chain is built from TRBV7-9 and TRBJ2-1, with a tentative D call TRBD2 (6 bases). V dropped 5 bases and J dropped 2 bases, with 16 bases sitting between them. The germline V gene has CDR1 SEHNR and CDR2 FQNEAQ (reference sequence). This CDR3 region has 16 residues. The CDR3 reads CASSTTRDSTYNEQFF. The DNA for the CDR3 is TGTGCCAGCAGCACCACTAGGGACTCGACCTACAATGAGCAGTTCTTC.

The chain carries TRBV30 and TRBJ1-6; possible D gene TRBD1, 6 bases. The CDR3 is 12 amino acids. Germline V lookup: CDR1 GTSNPN, CDR2 SVGIG (reference sequence). The CDR3 nucleotides are TGTGGGGGGCGCGGATATAATTCACCCCTCCACTTT. It translates to CGGRGYNSPLHF.